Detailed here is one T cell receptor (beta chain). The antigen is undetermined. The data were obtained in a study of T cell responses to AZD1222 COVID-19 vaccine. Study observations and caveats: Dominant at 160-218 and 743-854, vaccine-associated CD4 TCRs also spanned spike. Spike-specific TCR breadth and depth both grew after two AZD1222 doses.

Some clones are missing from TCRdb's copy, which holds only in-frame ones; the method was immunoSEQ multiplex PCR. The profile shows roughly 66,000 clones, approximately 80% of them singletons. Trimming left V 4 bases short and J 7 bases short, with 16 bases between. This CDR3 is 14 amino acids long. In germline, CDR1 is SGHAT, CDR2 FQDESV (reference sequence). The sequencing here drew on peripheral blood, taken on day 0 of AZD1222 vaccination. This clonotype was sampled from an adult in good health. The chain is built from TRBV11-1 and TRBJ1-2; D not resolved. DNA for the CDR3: TGTGCCAGCAGCTCTGGTTGGGATTGGGTTGGCTACACCTTC. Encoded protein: CASSSGWDWVGYTF.